Listed here is a single T cell receptor beta chain. What it binds is not known. The germline V gene encodes CDR1 SNHLY and CDR2 FYNNEI. V was pared by 3 bases and J by 1 base, with 2 bases of the junction left unmatched. The CDR3 sequence is 15 residues long. The PCR was carried out with 60 Vbeta primers and 13 Jbeta primers. The assay was immunoSEQ multiplex PCR, and TCRdb's table has in-frame clones only and misses some. The sample gives 100,000 to 150,000 clones, about four fifths of which show up once; 3% to 4% is in the top ten. This sample is part of a study of cytomegalovirus exposure and HLA in healthy donors. Study-wide results and limits: In a later analysis, DRB1 alleles had the most associated TCRs; HLA-C alleles the fewest. TCR beta sequences reportedly predicted most subjects' HLA-A and HLA-B alleles accurately. There was a cluster of highly shared sequence variants that was likely a sequencing artifact.

Specimen: PBMCs. The J gene is TRBJ2-2, the V gene TRBV2; 7 bases align to TRBD2. This receptor was taken from a woman aged 40 to 55 in good health and CMV-seronegative. The CDR3 region is CASSESSGNTGELFF. CDR3 coding DNA: TGTGCCAGCAGTGAGTCTAGCGGGAACACCGGGGAGCTGTTTTTT.